This paragraph covers one T cell receptor beta chain sequence. This entry is derived from a study of blood T cell repertoires in COVID-19. Overall study context: COVID-19 samples collected from the United States, Italy and Spain covered acute and convalescent phases. Sources were T cells, B-cell-depleted T cells, or PBMCs; the material itself was cDNA or gDNA.

Source study methods: The authors estimated nucleated cell counts from reference gene primer amplification. Clones were sequenced by immunoSEQ multiplex PCR, and TCRdb holds only the in-frame ones, with some missing. The V and J calls and clone size are taken from that table; D and trimming were inferred from the DNA. The sample includes about 260,000 clones, approximately 79% of them seen just once. Self-reported history from a screening survey and questionnaire set each donor's cohort. CDR3 length: 13 amino acids. Per germline, CDR1 SQVTM and CDR2 ANQGSEA. V shed 6 bases and J 1 base; nucleotides not matched to a gene: 4.

The sequenced material came from PBMCs or T cells enriched from blood (not recorded which). The clonotype was recovered from a man aged 25-45 years with acute COVID-19. The chain carries TRBV29-1 and TRBJ1-1; 8 bases match TRBD1. CDR3 sequence: CSVLQGGNTEAFF. In nucleotides, the CDR3 is TGCAGCGTACTACAGGGGGGGAACACTGAAGCTTTCTTT.